These 18 T cell receptor beta chains were all obtained from the same sample, sequenced in a study of control samples from healthy donors and cancer patients (TCRdb year 2020). Receptors were amplified or captured by the immunoSEQ multiplex PCR assay. This is the immuneACCESS table as TCRdb keeps it, with only in-frame sequences that have V and J called. A part of the clones is gone; compared with another copy, unresolved V genes explain less than half, and the rest is unexplained. For this sample the table gives about 170,000 clones, of which about 86% were detected only once. The ten biggest clones cover 4.5% to 6% of the sample. Sample: blood. The receptors stem from a woman aged 25 to 39 in good health.

The chain has TRBV6-1 and TRBJ2-7; 8 bases agree with TRBD1. J was trimmed by 2 bases and V by 0 bases; bases with no gene match: 6. The CDR3 runs 16 residues. Per the germline V gene, CDR1 is MNHNS and CDR2 is SASEGT. This CDR3 reads CASSEAWTGLTYEQYV. CDR3 sequence (DNA): TGTGCCAGCAGTGAAGCTTGGACAGGGCTCACCTACGAGCAGTACGTC.

This chain connects TRBV9 to TRBJ2-1, with 7 bases that match TRBD2. The CDR3 has 14 amino acids. J was trimmed by 8 bases and V by 0 bases; bases with no gene match: 5. Germline CDR1 is SGDLS and CDR2 is YYNGEE. CDR3 amino acids: CASSVAFRGDEQFF. CDR3 DNA sequence: TGTGCCAGCAGCGTAGCTTTCCGGGGGGATGAGCAGTTCTTC.

This clone came up once. The chain joins TRBV6-1 to TRBJ2-7; TRBD1 matches at 11 bases. V was pared by 4 bases and J by 1 base, with 9 bases of the junction left unmatched. CDR1 is MNHNS and CDR2 is SASEGT in the germline V gene. The CDR3 runs 17 residues. CDR3 bases: TGTGCCAGCAGTGTGATGCACGGGACAGGGGGATCCTACGAGCAGTACGTC. Residues: CASSVMHGTGGSYEQYV.

This clone was seen only a few times. The V gene is TRBV2, the J gene TRBJ2-7; the D gene is possibly TRBD2 (6 bases). The CDR3 is 12 amino acids. CDR1 and CDR2 from the germline V gene are SNHLY and FYNNEI. V lost 7 bases, J lost 6 bases, and 13 bases lay in between. This chain's CDR3 is CASTGGGTEQYF. The CDR3 nucleotides read TGTGCCAGCACCGGAGGAGGGACCGAGCAGTACTTC.

The V and J genes are TRBV24-1 and TRBJ2-2; D uncertain. Per germline, CDR1 KGHDR and CDR2 SFDVKD. V was cut by 4 bases and J by 10 bases, with 9 bases left in between. CDR3 size: 12 residues. CDR3 DNA sequence: TGTGCCACCAGTGACCCCCCTAAGGAGCTGTTTTTT. Its translation is CATSDPPKELFF.

CDR3 in amino acids: CAIDGAGEGTDTQYF. As DNA, the CDR3 is TGTGCCATTGATGGGGCGGGAGAGGGCACAGATACGCAGTATTTT. The V call is TRBV10-3, the J call TRBJ2-3, with 7 bases lining up with TRBD2. This CDR3 is 15 amino acids long. Looked up from germline, CDR1 is ENHRY and CDR2 is SYGVKD. J lost 1 base, V lost 9 bases, and 10 bases had no gene match.

The rearrangement uses TRBV5-1 and TRBJ2-7, with a possible D match to TRBD1 (5 bases). There are 13 residues in the CDR3. CDR1 and CDR2 (germline): SGHRS, YFSETQ. The V end was cut by 7 bases, the J end by 2 bases, with 13 bases between. CDR3 region: CASADWTTYEQYF. In nucleotides, the CDR3 is TGCGCCAGCGCAGATTGGACAACCTACGAGCAGTACTTC. The full variable domain, in which reference TRBV5-1 and TRBJ2-7 provide the parts outside the CDR3, is KAGVTQTPRYLIKTRGQQVTLSCSPISGHRSVSWYQQTPGQGLQFLFEYFSETQRNKGNFPGRFSGRQFSNSRSEMNVSTLELGDSALYLCASADWTTYEQYFGPGTRLTVT.

The chain recombines TRBV6-5 with TRBJ1-6, with a possible D match to TRBD1 (5 bases). The CDR3 totals 12 residues. The germline V and J ends were trimmed by 7 bases and 13 bases, with 14 bases remaining between them. The germline gives CDR1 MNHEY, CDR2 SVGAGI. For the CDR3, the DNA is TGTGCCAGCACGGCAGGGAGTTTTCCCCTCCACTTT. Protein: CASTAGSFPLHF.

The chain couples TRBV10-3 to TRBJ2-1; D tentatively fits TRBD1 or TRBD2 (5 bases each). Germline-derived CDR1 and CDR2 are ENHRY and SYGVKD. The CDR3 has 15 residues. The V gene lost 10 bases and the J gene lost 0 bases, with 16 bases spanning the gap. The CDR3 here is CATGRGSSSYNEQFF. CDR3 nucleotide sequence: TGTGCCACGGGAAGGGGTAGTAGCTCCTACAATGAGCAGTTCTTC.

J is TRBJ1-3 and V is TRBV6-5; the match to TRBD1 covers 9 bases. From germline, CDR1 is MNHEY and CDR2 SVGAGI. V dropped 6 bases and J dropped 0; count of bases not matched to a gene: 3. The CDR3 spans 15 residues. The CDR3 protein is CASRQGAISGNTIYF. The CDR3 nucleotides are TGTGCCAGCAGACAGGGGGCGATCTCTGGAAACACCATATATTTT.

The CDR3, as DNA: TGTGCCAGCAGACCTCCGCGCCCCGGGGAGCTGTTTTTT. It codes for CASRPPRPGELFF. V is TRBV6-5 and J is TRBJ2-2; D unresolved. V dropped 6 bases and J dropped 6 bases, with 11 bases sitting between them. This CDR3 has 13 amino acids. The germline V gene has CDR1 MNHEY and CDR2 SVGAGI.

In its sample, this clone was seen once. V is TRBV12-5 and J is TRBJ1-1; D perhaps matches TRBD1 (5 bases). Germline lookup yields CDR1 LGHNT and CDR2 FRNRAP. The CDR3 consists of 14 residues. Trimming took off 3 bases at V and 5 bases at J, with 13 bases between the two ends. As DNA, the CDR3 is TGTGCTAGTGGTTTAGGGGTCCTTAAGACTGAAGCTTTCTTT. Encoded protein: CASGLGVLKTEAFF.

The chain uses TRBV9 and TRBJ2-1; 11 nucleotides match TRBD2. V lost 4 bases and J lost 5; bases outside the gene matches: 5. This CDR3 contains 15 residues. In germline, CDR1 is SGDLS, CDR2 YYNGEE. CDR3 sequence: CASSPRLAGNNEQFF. The CDR3 coding sequence is TGTGCCAGCAGCCCCCGACTAGCGGGGAACAATGAGCAGTTCTTC.

This clone was observed a few times. The J gene is TRBJ1-2, the V gene TRBV28; 7 bases fit TRBD1. The ends lost 7 bases at V and 2 bases at J; junction bases unmatched: 7. The germline V gene has CDR1 MDHEN and CDR2 SYDVKM. The CDR3 extends over 14 amino acids. CDR3 in DNA: TGTGCCAGCACAGGGGGGGGGCGAAACTATGGCTACACCTTC. As protein: CASTGGGRNYGYTF.

The chain joins TRBV5-8 to TRBJ1-5, with D maybe TRBD1 (6 bases). The CDR3 spans 15 residues. The V gene lost 0 bases and the J gene lost 4 bases, with 11 bases spanning the gap. Germline CDR1 and CDR2: SGHTS and YDEGEE. CDR3 region: CASSLVGGQNQPQHF. CDR3 DNA: TGTGCCAGCAGCTTGGTGGGGGGGCAGAATCAGCCCCAGCATTTT.

This chain joins TRBV19 and TRBJ2-5, with D tentatively TRBD1 (8 bases). The ends were cut back, 4 bases at V and 1 base at J, with 10 bases in the middle. Germline CDR1 reads LNHDA; CDR2 reads SQIVND (reference sequence). The CDR3 spans 14 residues. This CDR3 reads CASSNRGGQETQYF. In nucleotides, the CDR3 is TGTGCCAGTAGTAACAGGGGGGGCCAAGAGACCCAGTACTTC.

The V gene is TRBV27, the J gene TRBJ2-1; D is possibly TRBD2 (5 bases). There are 14 residues in the CDR3. Germline V CDR1 and CDR2: MNHEY, SMNVEV (reference sequence). V was cut by 1 base and J by 8 bases, with 12 bases left in between. This CDR3 reads CASSLFPGYYEQFF. CDR3 sequence (DNA): TGTGCCAGCAGTTTATTTCCGGGGTACTATGAGCAGTTCTTC.

The rearrangement uses TRBV19 and TRBJ1-6; 7 nucleotides align to TRBD1. This CDR3 has 14 residues. The V gene's germline CDR1 is LNHDA and CDR2 SQIVND (reference sequence). Losses at the gene ends were 6 bases for V and 7 bases for J; bases not matched to a gene: 6. CDR3 amino acids: CASRKTGTNSPLHF. The CDR3 region has the DNA TGTGCCAGTAGAAAGACAGGGACAAATTCACCCCTCCACTTT.